One sample yielded the 10 T cell receptor beta chains listed below, sequenced in a study of T cell responses to AZD1222 COVID-19 vaccine. This table comes from immunoSEQ multiplex PCR, and its TCRdb copy is limited to in-frame clones, with some not included. This sample carries 100,000 to 150,000 clones, approximately 89% of them seen once, and the ten largest clones take around 5.6%. Sequenced here: peripheral blood, sampled on day 0 of AZD1222 vaccination. Source of these receptors: an adult in good health.

In this sample, this clone turned up once. The chain uses TRBV5-4 and TRBJ2-3, with TRBD2 matching 7 bases. The V segment lost 3 bases and the J segment 0 bases; nucleotides outside the gene matches: 7. Germline V gene sequence: CDR1 SGHNT, CDR2 YYREEE (reference sequence). The CDR3 sequence is 16 residues long. The CDR3 here is CASSSPAGSSTDTQYF. As DNA, the CDR3 is TGTGCCAGCAGCTCACCAGCGGGGTCTAGCACAGATACGCAGTATTTT.

The chain recombines TRBV19 with TRBJ2-5; the match to TRBD2 covers 14 bases. This CDR3 has 16 residues. After removal of 7 bases from V and 5 bases from J, the junction contained 9 bases not matched to a gene. The germline gives CDR1 LNHDA, CDR2 SQIVND (reference sequence). CDR3 DNA: TGTGCCAGTAACGCAGGACTAGCGGGAGGTAGTGAGACCCAGTACTTC. This translates into CASNAGLAGGSETQYF.

The V gene is TRBV7-2, the J gene TRBJ1-2; TRBD1 agrees at 9 bases. The CDR3 consists of 14 residues. From germline, CDR1 is SGHTA and CDR2 FQGNSA. With 1 base clipped from V and 3 bases from J, the junction kept 0 bases outside the gene matches. The CDR3, as DNA: TGTGCCAGCAGCTTAGGGACAGGGGACTATGGCTACACCTTC. Translation gives CASSLGTGDYGYTF. Full variable domain (missing parts from reference TRBV7-2 and TRBJ1-2): GAGVSQSPSNKVTEKGKDVELRCDPISGHTALYWYRQSLGQGLEFLIYFQGNSAPDKSGLPSDRFSAERTGGSVSTLTIQRTQQEDSAVYLCASSLGTGDYGYTFGSGTRLTVV.

The chain combines TRBV12-5 with TRBJ2-2, with 10 positions matching TRBD1. The trim removed 2 bases at V and 4 bases at J, leaving 10 bases unmatched. CDR1 is LGHNT and CDR2 is FRNRAP in the germline V gene. The CDR3 loop spans 18 amino acids. The CDR3 coding sequence is TGTGCTAGTGGTTTGATAATAACCGGGACAGGGGTCACCGGGGAGCTGTTTTTT. Protein sequence: CASGLIITGTGVTGELFF.

The rearrangement uses TRBV7-3 and TRBJ2-1; D perhaps matches TRBD1 (6 bases). Trimming stripped 1 base from V and 5 bases from J, with 18 bases between. CDR1 SGHTA and CDR2 FQGTGA come from the germline V gene. The CDR3 sequence is 17 residues long. CDR3 bases: TGTGCCAGCAGCTTAAGGGTGGGGGCGAGTCCCCACAATGAGCAGTTCTTC. Encoded protein: CASSLRVGASPHNEQFF.

The chain recombines TRBV18 with TRBJ1-1; no clear D. The length of the CDR3 is 13 residues. Trimming removed 6 bases at V and 4 bases at J, with 12 bases between. From germline, CDR1 is KGHSH and CDR2 LQKENI. The CDR3 bases are TGTGCCAGCTCGGCAGATCGGGCCACTGAAGCTTTCTTT. It codes for CASSADRATEAFF.

V and J are TRBV19 and TRBJ2-1; 10 positions match TRBD2. Trimming at V came to 2 bases and at J to 0 bases, leaving 4 bases not matched to a gene. From germline, CDR1 is LNHDA and CDR2 SQIVND (reference sequence). The CDR3 consists of 17 residues. The CDR3 reads CASSIKAGGLSYNEQFF. The CDR3 nucleotides are TGTGCCAGTAGTATAAAAGCGGGGGGGCTCTCCTACAATGAGCAGTTCTTC. Full variable domain (rest looked up from reference TRBV19 and TRBJ2-1): DGGITQSPKYLFRKEGQNVTLSCEQNLNHDAMYWYRQDPGQGLRLIYYSQIVNDFQKGDIAEGYSVSREKKESFPLTVTSAQKNPTAFYLCASSIKAGGLSYNEQFFGPGTRLTVL.

CDR3 sequence (DNA): TGTGCCAGCAGCTTAGGGGTAAAACCCCTCCACTTT. Translating it yields CASSLGVKPLHF. The V and J genes are TRBV11-3 and TRBJ1-6; D is unclear. The ends were cut back, 1 base at V and 12 bases at J, with 7 bases in the middle. Looked up from germline, CDR1 is SGHNT and CDR2 is YENEEA. The CDR3 has 12 amino acids. Using reference TRBV11-3 and TRBJ1-6 for the parts outside the CDR3, the full variable domain is EAGVVQSPRYKIIEKKQPVAFWCNPISGHNTLYWYLQNLGQGPELLIRYENEEAVDDSQLPKDRFSAERLKGVDSTLKIQPAELGDSAVYLCASSLGVKPLHFGNGTRLTVT.

V is TRBV5-1 and J is TRBJ2-1; 8 bases fit TRBD2. The CDR3 is made up of 15 amino acids. CDR1 is SGHRS, CDR2 YFSETQ, per germline. V shed 4 bases and J 1 base; nucleotides not matched to a gene: 4. CDR3 residues: CASSERELSYNEQFF. The CDR3 region has the DNA TGCGCCAGCAGCGAGCGGGAGTTATCCTACAATGAGCAGTTCTTC.

The chain joins TRBV3-1 (or the pseudogene TRBV3-2) to TRBJ1-2; a weak D match, TRBD1 (5 bases). Trimming took 0 bases from V and 6 from J, leaving 8 bases between them. The length of the CDR3 is 13 residues. Per the germline V gene, CDR1 is LGHDT and CDR2 is YNNKEL (reference sequence). The CDR3 loop is CASSQDGGHGYTF. CDR3 nucleotides: TGTGCCAGCAGCCAAGATGGGGGACATGGCTACACCTTC.